The sequence of this T cell receptor beta chain was determined in a study of T-cell reconstitution after alpha-beta-depleted transplantation in children. The CDR3 has 17 amino acids. Germline V gene data show CDR1 as DFQATT and CDR2 as SNEGSKA (reference sequence). Trimming removed 3 bases from V and 1 base from J, with 18 bases in between. Using unique molecular identifiers, the investigators prepared the TCRbeta library. TCRdb reprocessed the PCR reads via MiXCR and lists one record per CDR3 protein. The sample consists of about 500,000 distinct CDR3 sequences, approximately 29% of them appearing once.

This sample comprised PBMCs from the stem cell graft donor, obtained from the stem cell graft. The TCR was taken from a human donor who donated a stem cell graft to a child with aplastic anemia. This chain links TRBV20-1 with TRBJ1-4; a weak D match, TRBD1 (6 bases). The CDR3 DNA is TGCAGTGCTAGCCTAAAACAGGGCACGTTAACTAATGAAAAACTGTTTTTT. The encoded protein is CSASLKQGTLTNEKLFF.